This TCR beta chain was retrieved from a study of blood T cell repertoires in COVID-19. The authors' processing: Reference gene primer amplification yielded estimated nucleated cell counts. Profiling relied on immunoSEQ multiplex PCR, and the TCRdb table lists in-frame clones only, not all of them. The V and J calls and clone size are taken from that table; D and trimming were inferred from the DNA. The data contain 50,000 to 65,000 clones, 80% to 90% of them singletons. The CDR3 is 17 amino acids. The V and J ends lost 2 bases and 6 bases respectively, with 20 bases between them. The germline gives CDR1 MNHNS, CDR2 SASEGT.

The sequencing input was peripheral blood. J is TRBJ1-5 and V is TRBV6-1; TRBD1 is a possible D gene (6 bases). The source of this sequence is a man aged 55-75 years with acute or convalescent COVID-19. CDR3 bases: TGTGCCAGCAGTGAAAGGGGGAGTTGGGGATCGGGTCAGCCCCAGCATTTT. This translates into CASSERGSWGSGQPQHF.